The sequence of this T cell receptor (beta chain) was determined in a study of blood T cell repertoires in COVID-19. Study in general: Material from acute and convalescent COVID-19 was sourced from the United States, Italy and Spain.

In Seattle, patients joined the study during active infection and were tracked longitudinally. Per the original data handling: Reference gene primer amplification yielded estimated nucleated cell counts. TCRdb's table, derived via immunoSEQ multiplex PCR, lists solely in-frame clones and lacks some. D and trimming were read from the DNA, whereas the V and J calls and clone size are those reported in that table. Among tens of thousands of clones listed, approximately 83% were seen once. Trimming removed 0 bases from V and 4 bases from J, with 16 bases in between. Germline V gene data show CDR1 as MNHEY and CDR2 as SMNVEV (reference sequence). The CDR3 has 17 residues. This clone was seen just once.

The origin of this receptor is an elderly woman with COVID-19, enrolled during active disease. The V gene is TRBV27, the J gene TRBJ1-5; D is ambiguous. The sequencing sample was made of peripheral blood. The CDR3 bases are TGTGCCAGCAGTTTATCCAAAAACACCATCATTAATCAGCCCCAGCATTTT. Protein: CASSLSKNTIINQPQHF.